This TCR beta chain was sequenced in a study of T cell responses to AZD1222 COVID-19 vaccine. Study-level findings and limits: The donor group comprised mostly white British people and more females; the analysis possibly underestimated clonal diversity. Baseline seropositivity characterized only six AZD1222 recipients.

V was pared by 11 bases and J by 1 base, with 14 bases between. The length of the CDR3 is 13 residues. Germline lookup yields CDR1 MNHEY and CDR2 SMNVEV (reference sequence). The count of this clone is one. The antigen is undetermined. The repertoire was sequenced with immunoSEQ multiplex PCR; TCRdb's copy has only in-frame clones and lacks some. The data contain 150,000 to 200,000 clones, less than 95% of them singletons. This chain uses TRBV27 with TRBJ1-1; D gene uncertain. This clonotype was sampled from an adult in good health. Sequenced material: peripheral blood, taken on day 0 of AZD1222 vaccination. In nucleotides, the CDR3 is TGTGCCGTGCAGATAGGGAGGAACACTGAAGCTTTCTTT. Translating gives CAVQIGRNTEAFF.